This T cell receptor beta chain was identified in a study of blood T cell repertoires in COVID-19. Looking at the study overall: Sites across the United States, Italy and Spain contributed samples from acute and convalescent COVID-19.

V lost 4 bases to trimming and J lost 8 bases; unmatched junction nucleotides: 6. Germline CDR1 and CDR2: LNHDA and SQIVND (reference sequence). The CDR3 consists of 14 residues. Enrolment of Seattle patients took place during active infection, and they were followed longitudinally. Original methodology: The assay estimated nucleated cells by amplifying reference gene primers. TCRdb's copy holds only in-frame clones and misses some; the assay was immunoSEQ multiplex PCR. V and J calls and clone size are as listed in that table; D and trimming were resolved from the DNA. The table shows more than 300,000 clones, with more than 70% occurring only once.

The chain carries TRBV19 and TRBJ2-1; TRBD1 agrees at 9 bases. This clonotype was sampled from a young woman with COVID-19, enrolled during active disease. Material for sequencing was peripheral blood. The CDR3 DNA sequence: TGTGCCAGTAGTAACCGGGACAGGGCGGATGAGCAGTTCTTC. Translation: CASSNRDRADEQFF.